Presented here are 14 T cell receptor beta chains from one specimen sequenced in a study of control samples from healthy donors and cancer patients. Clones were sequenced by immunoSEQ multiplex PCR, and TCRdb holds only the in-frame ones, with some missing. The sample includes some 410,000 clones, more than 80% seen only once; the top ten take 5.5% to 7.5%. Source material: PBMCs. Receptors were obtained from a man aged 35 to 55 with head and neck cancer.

Here the CDR3 reads CASSLAGAGAGYNEKLFF. In nucleotides, the CDR3 is TGCGCCAGCAGCTTGGCCGGGGCAGGGGCCGGCTATAATGAAAAACTGTTTTTT. The chain is built from TRBV5-1 and TRBJ1-4; D is possibly TRBD1 (6 bases). The germline V gene encodes CDR1 SGHRS and CDR2 YFSETQ. This CDR3 has 18 residues. Trimming took off 0 bases at V and 4 bases at J, with 19 bases between the two ends.

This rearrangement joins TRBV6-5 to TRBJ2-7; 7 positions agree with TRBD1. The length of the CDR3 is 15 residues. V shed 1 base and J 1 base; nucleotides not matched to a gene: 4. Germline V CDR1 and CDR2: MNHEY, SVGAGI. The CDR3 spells CASSYWVGQSYEQYF. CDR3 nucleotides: TGTGCCAGCAGTTACTGGGTGGGACAGTCCTACGAGCAGTACTTC.

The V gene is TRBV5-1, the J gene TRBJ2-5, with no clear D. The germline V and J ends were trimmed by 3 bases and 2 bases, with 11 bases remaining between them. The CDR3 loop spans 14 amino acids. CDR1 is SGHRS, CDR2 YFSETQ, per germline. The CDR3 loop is CASSSLGGQETQYF. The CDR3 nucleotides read TGCGCCAGCAGCTCCCTGGGCGGTCAAGAGACCCAGTACTTC.

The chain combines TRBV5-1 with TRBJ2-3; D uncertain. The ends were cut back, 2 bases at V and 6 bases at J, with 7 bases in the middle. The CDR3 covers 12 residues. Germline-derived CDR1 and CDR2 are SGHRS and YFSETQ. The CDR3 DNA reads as TGCGCCAGCAGCTTATTACCGGATACGCAGTATTTT. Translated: CASSLLPDTQYF.

The CDR3 region is CASRDSFYNSPLHF. The CDR3 DNA is TGTGCCAGCAGGGACAGTTTCTATAATTCACCCCTCCACTTT. The chain is built from TRBV6-5 and TRBJ1-6; the D gene is possibly TRBD1 (6 bases). The CDR3 is 14 residues long. Trimming left V 6 bases short and J 3 bases short, with 9 bases between. Germline lookup yields CDR1 MNHEY and CDR2 SVGAGI.

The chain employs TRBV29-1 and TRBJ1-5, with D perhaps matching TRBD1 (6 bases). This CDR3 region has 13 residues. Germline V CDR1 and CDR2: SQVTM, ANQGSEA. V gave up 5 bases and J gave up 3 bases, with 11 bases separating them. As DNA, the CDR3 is TGCAGCGTTTCGGGGGCTGACAATCAGCCCCAGCATTTT. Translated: CSVSGADNQPQHF.

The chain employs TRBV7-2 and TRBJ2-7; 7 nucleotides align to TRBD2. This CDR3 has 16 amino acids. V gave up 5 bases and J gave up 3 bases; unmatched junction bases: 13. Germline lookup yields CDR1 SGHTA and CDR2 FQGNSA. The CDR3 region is CASSISRPSGNYEQYF. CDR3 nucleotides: TGTGCCAGCAGCATATCGCGACCTAGCGGTAACTACGAGCAGTACTTC.

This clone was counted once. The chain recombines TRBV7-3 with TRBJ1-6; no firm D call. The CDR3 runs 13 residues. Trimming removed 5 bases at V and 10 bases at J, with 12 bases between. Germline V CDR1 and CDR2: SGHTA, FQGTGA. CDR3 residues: CASSPGPDSPLHF. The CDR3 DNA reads TGTGCCAGCAGCCCCGGTCCCGACTCACCCCTCCACTTT.

The CDR3 coding sequence is TGTGCCAGCAGTGAATTGATGGGCGCCACTGAAGCTTTCTTT. Its protein product is CASSELMGATEAFF. V usage is TRBV2 and J usage is TRBJ1-1; D gene ambiguous. The CDR3 covers 14 residues. Trimming stripped 2 bases from V and 4 bases from J, with 11 bases between. Germline V gene lookup returns CDR1 SNHLY and CDR2 FYNNEI. Using reference TRBV2 and TRBJ1-1 for the parts outside the CDR3, the full variable domain is EPEVTQTPSHQVTQMGQEVILRCVPISNHLYFYWYRQILGQKVEFLVSFYNNEISEKSEIFDDQFSVERPDGSNFTLKIRSTKLEDSAMYFCASSELMGATEAFFGQGTRLTVV.

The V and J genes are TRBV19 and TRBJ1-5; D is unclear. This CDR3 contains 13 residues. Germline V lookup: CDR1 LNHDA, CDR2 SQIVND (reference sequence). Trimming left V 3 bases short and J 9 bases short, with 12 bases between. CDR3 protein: CASSMAGLMPQHF. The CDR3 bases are TGTGCCAGTAGTATGGCAGGTTTGATGCCCCAGCATTTT. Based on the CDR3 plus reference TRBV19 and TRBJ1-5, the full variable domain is DGGITQSPKYLFRKEGQNVTLSCEQNLNHDAMYWYRQDPGQGLRLIYYSQIVNDFQKGDIAEGYSVSREKKESFPLTVTSAQKNPTAFYLCASSMAGLMPQHFGDGTRLSIL.

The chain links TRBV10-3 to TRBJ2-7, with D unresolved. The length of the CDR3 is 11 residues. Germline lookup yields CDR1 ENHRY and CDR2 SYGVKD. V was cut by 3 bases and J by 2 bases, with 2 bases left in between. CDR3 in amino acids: CAISDTYEQYF. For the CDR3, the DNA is TGTGCCATCAGTGACACCTACGAGCAGTACTTC.

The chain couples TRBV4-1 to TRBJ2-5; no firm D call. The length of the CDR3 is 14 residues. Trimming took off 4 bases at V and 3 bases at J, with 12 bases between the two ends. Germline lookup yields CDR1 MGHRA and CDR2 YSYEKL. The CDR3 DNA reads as TGCGCCAGCAGCCTAGGAGCTATTGAAGAGACCCAGTACTTC. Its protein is CASSLGAIEETQYF.

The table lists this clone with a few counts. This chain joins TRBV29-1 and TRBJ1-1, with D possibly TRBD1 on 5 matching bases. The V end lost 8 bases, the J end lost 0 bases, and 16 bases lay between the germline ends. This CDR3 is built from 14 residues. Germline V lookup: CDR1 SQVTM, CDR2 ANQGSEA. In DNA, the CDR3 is TGCAGCATCAGGGAACAGGCCATGAACACTGAAGCTTTCTTT. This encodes CSIREQAMNTEAFF.

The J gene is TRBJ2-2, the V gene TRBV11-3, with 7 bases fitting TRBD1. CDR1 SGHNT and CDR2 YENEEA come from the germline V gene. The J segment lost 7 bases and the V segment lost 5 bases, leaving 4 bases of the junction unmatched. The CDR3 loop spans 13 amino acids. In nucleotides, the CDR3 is TGTGCCAGCAGCGAACAGGGGATCGGGGAGCTGTTTTTT. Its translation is CASSEQGIGELFF.